Listed below are T cell receptor beta chains from one sample, sequenced in a study of CXCR3 chemokines and chemotherapy response in bladder cancer. MiXCR, run by TCRdb on the PCR reads, gives a single entry per CDR3 protein. The repertoire holds about 13,000 distinct CDR3 sequences, around 11% seen once, with roughly a quarter in the top ten. Sampling was carried out from a patient whose treatment included neoadjuvant chemotherapy. The source of these receptors is a human donor with bladder cancer that did not respond to neoadjuvant chemotherapy. Both conserved end residues are part of each CDR3. The D gene is left open where the match is weak. Expanded clones are given a class, and other clones once, few, many or no size at all.

j_call d_call v_call clone_size cdr3_aa cdr3_nt
TRBJ1-1 TRBD1 TRBV19 medium-sized CASVPGTGAYTEAFF TGTGCCAGTGTACCGGGGACAGGGGCGTACACTGAAGCTTTCTTT
TRBJ2-7 NA TRBV13 many CASSRGRPLYEQYF TGTGCCAGCAGCCGCGGACGTCCCCTCTACGAGCAGTACTTC
TRBJ2-7 TRBD2 TRBV20-1 NA CSAVSGGGSYEQYF TGCAGTGCTGTTAGCGGGGGGGGATCCTACGAGCAGTACTTC
TRBJ1-2 TRBD1 TRBV6-2/TRBV6-3 medium-sized CASSEDRAYGYTF TGTGCCAGCAGCGAGGACAGGGCCTATGGCTACACCTTC
TRBJ1-2 NA TRBV6-2/TRBV6-3 many CASRTQGDGYGYTF TGTGCCAGCAGGACTCAGGGTGATGGCTATGGCTACACCTTC
TRBJ1-5 NA TRBV27 many CASRGPAGNQPQHF TGTGCCAGCAGGGGACCAGCGGGCAATCAGCCCCAGCATTTT
TRBJ2-1 TRBD2 TRBV6-5 many CASSYHGLAGGPGREQFF TGTGCCAGCAGTTACCACGGGTTAGCGGGAGGGCCTGGAAGGGAGCAGTTCTTC
TRBJ2-1 NA TRBV6-2/TRBV6-3 medium-sized CASRPQPPWREQFF TGTGCCAGCAGGCCCCAACCCCCCTGGCGGGAGCAGTTCTTC
TRBJ2-7 NA TRBV6-2/TRBV6-3 many CASSYFQDEQYF TGTGCCAGCAGTTACTTTCAGGACGAGCAGTACTTC
TRBJ2-4 NA TRBV28 NA CASSLGLTGADIQYF TGTGCCAGCAGTCTGGGCCTGACAGGAGCCGACATTCAGTACTTC
TRBJ2-7 NA TRBV6-2/TRBV6-3 NA CASSYSRRGQQYF TGTGCCAGCAGTTACTCGCGGAGGGGCCAGCAGTACTTC
TRBJ1-5 NA TRBV12-5 NA CASGLVGRGASNQPQHF TGTGCTAGTGGTTTGGTAGGGAGGGGGGCTTCCAATCAGCCCCAGCATTTT
TRBJ2-3 NA TRBV30 many CAWSGDTQYF TGTGCCTGGAGTGGAGATACGCAGTATTTT
TRBJ2-5 NA TRBV20-1 NA CSASHLGTQYF TGCAGTGCTAGTCACCTCGGGACCCAGTACTTC
TRBJ1-1 NA TRBV27 many CASSFKGGTEAFF TGTGCCAGCAGTTTTAAAGGGGGCACTGAAGCTTTCTTT
TRBJ1-2 NA TRBV12-3/TRBV12-4 many CASSSPSYGYTF TGTGCCAGCAGTTCACCCAGCTATGGCTACACCTTC
TRBJ2-3 TRBD1 TRBV12-3/TRBV12-4 few CASSFGGQGGDTQYF TGTGCCAGCAGTTTCGGGGGACAGGGCGGAGATACGCAGTATTTT
TRBJ2-7 TRBD2 TRBV6-1 many CASMSGETASYEQYF TGTGCCAGCATGAGCGGGGAGACAGCTTCCTACGAGCAGTACTTC
TRBJ1-6 NA TRBV12-3/TRBV12-4 NA CASSRTQSPLHF TGTGCCAGCAGCCGCACTCAATCACCCCTCCACTTT
TRBJ1-2 NA TRBV20-1 few CSARDRRNNGYTF TGCAGTGCTAGAGATAGGAGAAATAATGGCTACACCTTC
TRBJ1-2 NA TRBV5-4 many CASSLEGSGNYGYTF TGTGCCAGCAGCTTGGAAGGCAGTGGAAACTATGGCTACACCTTC
TRBJ1-2 TRBD1 TRBV20-1 few CSAYNRGYYGYTF TGCAGTGCTTATAACAGGGGGTACTATGGCTACACCTTC
TRBJ1-4 NA TRBV5-5 few CASSSKFQDNNEKLFF TGTGCCAGCAGCTCGAAATTTCAGGACAATAATGAAAAACTGTTTTTT
TRBJ1-2 NA TRBV7-9 many CASSLEGVGGADYGYTF TGTGCCAGCAGCTTAGAAGGTGTGGGGGGCGCAGACTATGGCTACACCTTC
TRBJ2-7 NA TRBV5-6 many CASSFAYEQYF TGTGCCAGCAGCTTCGCCTACGAGCAGTACTTC
TRBJ1-3 TRBD1 TRBV18 few CASSPGTGGYGNTIYF TGTGCCAGCTCACCTGGGACAGGGGGCTATGGAAACACCATATATTTT
TRBJ1-1 TRBD1 TRBV20-1 NA CSARESYRGAFF TGCAGTGCTAGAGAAAGTTACAGGGGAGCTTTCTTT
TRBJ1-2 TRBD1 TRBV5-6 many CASSLSRTGINYGYTF TGTGCCAGCAGCCTTAGTCGGACAGGTATTAACTATGGCTACACCTTC
TRBJ1-2 TRBD1 TRBV5-4 many CASSFDRGRKGYTF TGTGCCAGCAGCTTCGACAGGGGGCGCAAGGGCTACACCTTC
TRBJ1-4 TRBD1 TRBV12-3/TRBV12-4 few CASSLGGDSATNEKLFF TGTGCCAGCAGTTTAGGGGGGGACAGCGCAACTAATGAAAAACTGTTTTTT
TRBJ2-7 TRBD2 TRBV20-1 NA CSAAESPGGEQYF TGCAGTGCTGCCGAAAGTCCGGGGGGTGAGCAGTACTTC